This entry features one TCR beta chain sequence. What it binds is unknown. Sequencing used immunoSEQ multiplex PCR; TCRdb keeps in-frame clones, though not all of them. The sample contains some 21,000 clones, about four fifths of which appear only once. Unexposed donor CD4+ T cells date from about 2011-2018, before the COVID-19 pandemic. Isolation of CD4+ T cells took place after about 9 days in culture. On days 3 and 7, cultures got half fresh IL-2 medium. CDR3 size: 16 residues. Germline V CDR1 and CDR2: SGHRS, YFSETQ. V lost 0 bases and J lost 4; bases outside the gene matches: 9. The sample comes from a study of CD4 T cells in relation to SARS-CoV-2 and coronaviruses. Study as a whole: No peptide or an HIV-1 Nef peptide pool served as negative control. The study, taken as a whole, reports: Roughly three fifths of donors had memory CD4+ clonotypes crossrecognizing SARS-CoV-2 and common cold coronavirus spike.

The TCR was taken from a human donor in good health. The V and J genes are TRBV5-1 and TRBJ2-7, with 8 bases fitting TRBD1. The sequencing input was CD4+ T cells from PBMCs, cultured in vitro. CDR3 bases: TGCGCCAGCAGCTTGGCCTTGGGACAGGAGAGTTACGAGCAGTACTTC. This sequence encodes CASSLALGQESYEQYF.